The present entry profiles one T cell receptor beta chain with its context. The germline V gene has CDR1 MGHRA and CDR2 YSYEKL. V lost 5 bases and J 3 bases, leaving 17 bases between the germline ends. The CDR3 is made up of 15 amino acids. The source of the sample is a study of OX40 agonist ivuxolimab in advanced cancers. Study details: Three partial responders included one hepatocellular carcinoma patient and two cutaneous melanoma patients.

Produced via immunoSEQ multiplex PCR; TCRdb's table is partial and in-frame only. The sample has approximately 77,000 clones; 91% are singletons. V and J are TRBV4-1 and TRBJ2-7, with TRBD1 as a possible D gene (5 bases). The sample consisted of CD4+ or CD8+ T cells sorted from blood, taken in a trial of the OX40 agonist ivuxolimab. The clonotype originates from an adult with an advanced solid tumor such as melanoma, head and neck, liver or kidney cancer. Here the CDR3 reads CASSSSMGQGYEQYF. The CDR3 DNA reads as TGCGCCAGCAGCTCGAGTATGGGGCAGGGCTACGAGCAGTACTTC.